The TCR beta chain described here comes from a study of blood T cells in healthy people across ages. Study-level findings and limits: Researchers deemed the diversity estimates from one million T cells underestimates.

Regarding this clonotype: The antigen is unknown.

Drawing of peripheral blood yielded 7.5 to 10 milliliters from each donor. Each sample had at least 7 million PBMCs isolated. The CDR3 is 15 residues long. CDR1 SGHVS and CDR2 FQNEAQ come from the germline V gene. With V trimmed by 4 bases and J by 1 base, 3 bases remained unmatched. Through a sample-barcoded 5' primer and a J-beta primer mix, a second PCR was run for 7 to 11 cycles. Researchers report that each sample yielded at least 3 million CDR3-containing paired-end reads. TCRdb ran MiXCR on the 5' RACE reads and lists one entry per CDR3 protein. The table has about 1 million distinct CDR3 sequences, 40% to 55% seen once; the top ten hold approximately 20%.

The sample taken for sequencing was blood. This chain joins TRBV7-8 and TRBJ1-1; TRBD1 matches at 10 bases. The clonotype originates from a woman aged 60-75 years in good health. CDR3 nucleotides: TGTGCCAGCAGCTCCGGGACAGGGGAGAACACTGAAGCTTTCTTT. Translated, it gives CASSSGTGENTEAFF.